This T cell receptor (beta chain) was profiled in a study of CD8 T cells in Susac syndrome. At the level of the study: Susac syndrome patients were untreated, on corticosteroids with some adding intravenous immunoglobulin, or on intravenous immunoglobulin only.

Negative isolation was used for CD8+ and CD4+ T cells and FACS enrichment for TEMRA cells. The authors reverse transcribed roughly 0.5 to 1 ug RNA with random hexamers. By means of immunoSEQ multiplex PCR, TCR beta CDR3 spanning 54 Vbeta and 13 Jbeta underwent amplification. TCRdb reanalysed the immunoSEQ multiplex PCR reads using MiXCR and keeps one entry per CDR3 protein. The table lists just over 150,000 distinct CDR3 sequences, around 95% of them singletons. Looked up from germline, CDR1 is DFQATT and CDR2 is SNEGSKA (reference sequence). This CDR3 region has 13 residues. V gave up 6 bases and J gave up 1 base, with 12 bases separating them.

The specimen sequenced was CD4+ T cells from PBMCs. The sequence was collected from a human donor with Susac syndrome. The rearrangement links TRBV20-1 to TRBJ1-1; no reliable D call. CDR3 sequence reads: CSALLSPNTEAFF. In nucleotides, the CDR3 is TGCAGTGCCTTATTGTCCCCGAACACTGAAGCTTTCTTT.